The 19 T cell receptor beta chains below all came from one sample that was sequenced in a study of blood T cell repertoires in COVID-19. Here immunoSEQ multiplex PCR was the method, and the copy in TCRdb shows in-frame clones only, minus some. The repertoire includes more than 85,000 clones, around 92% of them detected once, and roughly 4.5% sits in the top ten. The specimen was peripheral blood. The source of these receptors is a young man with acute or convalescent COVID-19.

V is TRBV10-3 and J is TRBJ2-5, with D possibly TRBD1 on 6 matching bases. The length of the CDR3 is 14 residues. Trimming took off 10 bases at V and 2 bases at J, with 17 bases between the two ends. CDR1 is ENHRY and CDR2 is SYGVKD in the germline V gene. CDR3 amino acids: CATRGSEIQETQYF. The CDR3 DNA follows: TGTGCCACCAGGGGCTCGGAAATACAAGAGACCCAGTACTTC.

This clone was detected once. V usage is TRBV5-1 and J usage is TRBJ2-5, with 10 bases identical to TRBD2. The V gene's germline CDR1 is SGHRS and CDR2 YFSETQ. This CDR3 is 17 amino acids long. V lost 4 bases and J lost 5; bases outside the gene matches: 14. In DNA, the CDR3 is TGCGCCAGCAGCCCCCAGCTCCCAGGACTAGCGGATGAGACCCAGTACTTC. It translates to CASSPQLPGLADETQYF.

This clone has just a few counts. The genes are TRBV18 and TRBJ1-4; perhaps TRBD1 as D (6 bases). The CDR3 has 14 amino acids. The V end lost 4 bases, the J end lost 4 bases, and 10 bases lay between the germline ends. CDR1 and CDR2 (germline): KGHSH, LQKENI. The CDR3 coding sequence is TGTGCCAGCTCACAAGACAGGTTTAATGAAAAACTGTTTTTT. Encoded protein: CASSQDRFNEKLFF. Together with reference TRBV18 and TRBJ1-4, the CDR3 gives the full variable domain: NAGVMQNPRHLVRRRGQEARLRCSPMKGHSHVYWYRQLPEEGLKFMVYLQKENIIDESGMPKERFSAEFPKEGPSILRIQQVVRGDSAAYFCASSQDRFNEKLFFGSGTQLSVL.

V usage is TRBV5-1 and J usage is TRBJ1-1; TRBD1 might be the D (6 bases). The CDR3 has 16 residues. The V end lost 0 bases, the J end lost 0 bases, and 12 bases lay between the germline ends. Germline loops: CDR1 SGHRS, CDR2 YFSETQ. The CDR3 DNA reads TGCGCCAGCAGCTTGGCCTTCGGACAGTTGAACACTGAAGCTTTCTTT. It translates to CASSLAFGQLNTEAFF.

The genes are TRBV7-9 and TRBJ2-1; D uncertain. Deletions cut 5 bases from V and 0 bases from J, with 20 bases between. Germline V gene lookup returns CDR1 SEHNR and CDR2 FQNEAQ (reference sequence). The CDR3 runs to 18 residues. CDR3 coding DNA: TGTGCCAGCAGCACTAACCCACTGGATTCTAGCTCCTACAATGAGCAGTTCTTC. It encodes CASSTNPLDSSSYNEQFF.

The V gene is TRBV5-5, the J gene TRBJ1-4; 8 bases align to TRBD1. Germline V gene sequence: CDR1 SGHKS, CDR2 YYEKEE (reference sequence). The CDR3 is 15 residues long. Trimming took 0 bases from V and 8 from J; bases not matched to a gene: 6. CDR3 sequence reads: CASSLDQGAKEKLFF. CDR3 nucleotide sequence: TGTGCCAGCAGCTTGGACCAGGGGGCGAAGGAAAAACTGTTTTTT.

The CDR3 here is CAARMGRNQPQHF. The CDR3 nucleotides read TGTGCCGCGCGGATGGGTCGGAATCAGCCCCAGCATTTT. This chain joins TRBV30 and TRBJ1-5, with D hard to call. Germline lookup yields CDR1 GTSNPN and CDR2 SVGIG (reference sequence). The V and J ends lost 8 bases and 4 bases respectively, with 15 bases between them. CDR3 size: 13 residues.

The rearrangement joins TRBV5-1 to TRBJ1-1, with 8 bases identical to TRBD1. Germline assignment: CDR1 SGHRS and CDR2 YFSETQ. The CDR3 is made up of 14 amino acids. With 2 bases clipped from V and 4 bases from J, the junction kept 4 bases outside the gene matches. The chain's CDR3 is CASSFDRGGTEAFF. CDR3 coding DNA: TGCGCCAGCAGCTTCGACAGGGGAGGCACTGAAGCTTTCTTT. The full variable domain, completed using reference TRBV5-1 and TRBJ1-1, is KAGVTQTPRYLIKTRGQQVTLSCSPISGHRSVSWYQQTPGQGLQFLFEYFSETQRNKGNFPGRFSGRQFSNSRSEMNVSTLELGDSALYLCASSFDRGGTEAFFGQGTRLTVV.

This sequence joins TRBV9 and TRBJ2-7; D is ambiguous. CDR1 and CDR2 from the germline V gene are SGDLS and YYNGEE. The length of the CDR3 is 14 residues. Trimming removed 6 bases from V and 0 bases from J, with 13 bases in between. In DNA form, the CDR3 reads TGTGCCAGCACTCGGAGTTACAACTCCTACGAGCAGTACTTC. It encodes CASTRSYNSYEQYF. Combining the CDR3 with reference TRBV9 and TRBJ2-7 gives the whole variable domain DSGVTQTPKHLITATGQRVTLRCSPRSGDLSVYWYQQSLDQGLQFLIQYYNGEERAKGNILERFSAQQFPDLHSELNLSSLELGDSALYFCASTRSYNSYEQYFGPGTRLTVT.

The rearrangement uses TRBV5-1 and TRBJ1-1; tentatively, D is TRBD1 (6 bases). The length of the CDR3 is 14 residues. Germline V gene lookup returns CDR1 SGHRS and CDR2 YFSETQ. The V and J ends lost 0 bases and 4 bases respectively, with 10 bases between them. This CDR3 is CASSLDQGSTEAFF. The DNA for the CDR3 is TGCGCCAGCAGCTTGGACCAGGGGTCCACTGAAGCTTTCTTT. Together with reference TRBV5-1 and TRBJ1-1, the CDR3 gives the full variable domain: KAGVTQTPRYLIKTRGQQVTLSCSPISGHRSVSWYQQTPGQGLQFLFEYFSETQRNKGNFPGRFSGRQFSNSRSEMNVSTLELGDSALYLCASSLDQGSTEAFFGQGTRLTVV.

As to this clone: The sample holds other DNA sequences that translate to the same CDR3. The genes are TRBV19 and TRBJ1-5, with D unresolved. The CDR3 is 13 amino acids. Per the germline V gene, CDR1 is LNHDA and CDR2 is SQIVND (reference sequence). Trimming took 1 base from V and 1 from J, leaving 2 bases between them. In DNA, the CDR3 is TGTGCCAGTAGTATAGCAAGCAATCAGCCCCAGCATTTT. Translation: CASSIASNQPQHF.

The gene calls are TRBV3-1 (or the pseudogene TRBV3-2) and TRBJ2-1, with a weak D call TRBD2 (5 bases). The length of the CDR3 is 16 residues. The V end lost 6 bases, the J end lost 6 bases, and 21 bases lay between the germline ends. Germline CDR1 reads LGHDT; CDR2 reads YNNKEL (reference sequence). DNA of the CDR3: TGTGCCAGCAGTCCTAGCACTGCTGGGTGGAGCAATGAGCAGTTCTTC. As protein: CASSPSTAGWSNEQFF.

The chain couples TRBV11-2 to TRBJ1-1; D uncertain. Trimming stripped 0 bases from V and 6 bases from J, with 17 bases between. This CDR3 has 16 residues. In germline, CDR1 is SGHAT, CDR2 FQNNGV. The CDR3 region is CASSLDLASTSPEAFF. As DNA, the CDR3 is TGTGCCAGCAGCTTAGATCTAGCATCCACCTCTCCTGAAGCTTTCTTT.

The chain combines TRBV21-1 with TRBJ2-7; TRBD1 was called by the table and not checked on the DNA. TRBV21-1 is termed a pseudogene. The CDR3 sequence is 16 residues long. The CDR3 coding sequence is TGTGCCAGCAGCATATGCAGGGACAGGGACTCCTACGAGCAGTACTTC. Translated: CASSICRDRDSYEQYF.

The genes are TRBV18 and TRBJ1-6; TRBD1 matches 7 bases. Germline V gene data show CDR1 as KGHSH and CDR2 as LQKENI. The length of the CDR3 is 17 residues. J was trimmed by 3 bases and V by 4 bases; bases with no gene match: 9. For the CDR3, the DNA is TGTGCCAGCTCACTTGGGACAGCGAGAGACTATAATTCACCCCTCCACTTT. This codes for CASSLGTARDYNSPLHF.

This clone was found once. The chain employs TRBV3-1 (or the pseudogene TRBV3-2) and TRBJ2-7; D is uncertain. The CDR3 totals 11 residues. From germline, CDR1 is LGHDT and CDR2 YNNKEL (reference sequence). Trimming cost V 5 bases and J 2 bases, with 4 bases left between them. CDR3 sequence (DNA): TGTGCCAGCAGCTCCACCTACGAGCAGTACTTC. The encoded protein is CASSSTYEQYF.

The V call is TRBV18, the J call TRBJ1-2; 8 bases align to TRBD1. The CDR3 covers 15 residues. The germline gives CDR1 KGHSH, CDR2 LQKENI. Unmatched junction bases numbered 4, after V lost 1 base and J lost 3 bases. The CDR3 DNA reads TGTGCCAGCTCACCACGATTGACAGGGGACTATGGCTACACCTTC. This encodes CASSPRLTGDYGYTF.

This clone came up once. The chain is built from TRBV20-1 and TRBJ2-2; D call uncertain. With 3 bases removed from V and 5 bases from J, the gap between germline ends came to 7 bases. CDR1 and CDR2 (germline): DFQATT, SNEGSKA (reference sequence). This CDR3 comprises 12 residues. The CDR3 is CSASRGTGELFF. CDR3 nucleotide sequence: TGCAGTGCTAGTAGAGGAACCGGGGAGCTGTTTTTT.

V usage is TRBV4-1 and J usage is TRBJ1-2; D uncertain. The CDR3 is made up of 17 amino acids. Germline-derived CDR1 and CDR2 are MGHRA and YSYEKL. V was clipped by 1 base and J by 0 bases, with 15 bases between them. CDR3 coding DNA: TGCGCCAGCAGCCAAGCAGGCATCGGCCAAGCTAACTATGGCTACACCTTC. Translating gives CASSQAGIGQANYGYTF.